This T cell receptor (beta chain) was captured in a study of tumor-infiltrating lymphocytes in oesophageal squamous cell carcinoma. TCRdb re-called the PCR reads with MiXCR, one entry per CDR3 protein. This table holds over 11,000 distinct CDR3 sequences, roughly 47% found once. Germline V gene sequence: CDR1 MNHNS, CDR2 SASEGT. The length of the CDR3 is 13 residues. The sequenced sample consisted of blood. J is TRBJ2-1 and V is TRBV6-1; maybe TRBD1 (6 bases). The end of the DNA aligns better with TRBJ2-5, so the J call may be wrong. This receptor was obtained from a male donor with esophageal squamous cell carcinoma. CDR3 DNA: TGTGCCAGCAGGAACAGGGCCCAAGAGACCCAGTACTTC. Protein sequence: CASRNRAQETQYF.